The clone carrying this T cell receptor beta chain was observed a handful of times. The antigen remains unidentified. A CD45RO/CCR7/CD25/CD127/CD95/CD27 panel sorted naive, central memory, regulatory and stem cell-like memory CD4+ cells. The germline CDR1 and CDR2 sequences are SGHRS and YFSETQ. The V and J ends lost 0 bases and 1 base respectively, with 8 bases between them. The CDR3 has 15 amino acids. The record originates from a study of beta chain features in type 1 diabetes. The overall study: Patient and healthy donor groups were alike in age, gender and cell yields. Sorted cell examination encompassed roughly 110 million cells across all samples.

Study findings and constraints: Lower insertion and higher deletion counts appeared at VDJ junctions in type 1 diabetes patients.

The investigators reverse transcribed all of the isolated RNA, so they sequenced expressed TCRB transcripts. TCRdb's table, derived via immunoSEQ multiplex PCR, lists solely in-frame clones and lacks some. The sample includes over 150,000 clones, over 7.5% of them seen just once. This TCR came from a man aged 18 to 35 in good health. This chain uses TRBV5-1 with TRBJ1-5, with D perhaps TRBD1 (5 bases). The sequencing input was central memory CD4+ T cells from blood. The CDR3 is CASSLDGASNQPQHF. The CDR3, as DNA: TGCGCCAGCAGCTTGGATGGGGCGAGCAATCAGCCCCAGCATTTT.